The 10 T cell receptor beta chains below all came from one sample that was sequenced in a study of shared clonotypes between healthy human individuals. Clones were sequenced by immunoSEQ multiplex PCR, and TCRdb holds only the in-frame ones, with some missing. The sample has 2,500,000 or so clones, under 95% seen once. Material: naive CD4+ T cells from PBMCs. Subset of the sample: CD45RA+ positively selected. Receptors originate from a man aged 18 to 30 in good health. Some clones in this sample may be carry-over from other donors' samples.

The chain combines TRBV7-9 with TRBJ2-7; perhaps TRBD1 as D (7 bases). The CDR3 is 14 residues long. Germline loops: CDR1 SEHNR, CDR2 FQNEAQ (reference sequence). The V end was cut by 5 bases, the J end by 2 bases, with 13 bases between. The CDR3 region is CASSTTRGAYEQYF. The DNA for the CDR3 is TGTGCCAGCAGCACTACCAGGGGGGCCTACGAGCAGTACTTC. The variable domain in full, with the rest retrieved from reference TRBV7-9 and TRBJ2-7, is DTGVSQNPRHKITKRGQNVTFRCDPISEHNRLYWYRQTLGQGPEFLTYFQNEAQLEKSRLLSDRFSAERPKGSFSTLEIQRTEQGDSAMYLCASSTTRGAYEQYFGPGTRLTVT.

CDR3 loop: CASSRRDTYEQYF. The CDR3 bases are TGCGCCAGCAGCCGGAGGGATACCTACGAGCAGTACTTC. J is TRBJ2-7 and V is TRBV5-1; a possible D gene is TRBD2 (6 bases). Germline V gives CDR1 SGHRS, CDR2 YFSETQ. Trimming shortened V by 4 bases and J by 2 bases, and 10 bases separated the two germline ends. This CDR3 region has 13 residues.

V usage is TRBV5-4 and J usage is TRBJ2-6; D gene unclear. This CDR3 is 14 amino acids long. V dropped 0 bases and J dropped 4 bases, with 5 bases sitting between them. Germline-derived CDR1 and CDR2 are SGHNT and YYREEE (reference sequence). The CDR3 DNA follows: TGTGCCAGCAGCTTGGTTTCGGGGGCCAACGTCCTGACTTTC. Encoded protein: CASSLVSGANVLTF.

This CDR3 reads CASSQAFKETQYF. The CDR3 nucleotides are TGCGCCAGCAGCCAAGCTTTTAAAGAGACCCAGTACTTC. V usage is TRBV4-1 and J usage is TRBJ2-5, with no clear D. V was clipped by 1 base and J by 3 bases, with 6 bases between them. Germline CDR1 reads MGHRA; CDR2 reads YSYEKL. CDR3 size: 13 residues.

The rearrangement links TRBV7-3 to TRBJ2-3; D is unclear. Per the germline V gene, CDR1 is SGHTA and CDR2 is FQGTGA. The CDR3 is made up of 15 amino acids. The V gene lost 4 bases and the J gene lost 6 bases, with 17 bases spanning the gap. The CDR3 DNA reads TGTGCCAGCAGCTCCCAACCCGGCCCCCCGGATACGCAGTATTTT. It yields the protein CASSSQPGPPDTQYF.

This clone was found once. The chain is built from TRBV5-1 and TRBJ2-4; unclear D gene. The CDR3 spans 13 residues. V was trimmed by 0 bases and J by 5 bases, leaving 6 bases between them. CDR1 and CDR2 (germline): SGHRS, YFSETQ. The CDR3 is CASSLDTENIQYF. CDR3 bases: TGCGCCAGCAGCTTGGATACAGAAAACATTCAGTACTTC.

CDR3 sequence: CASSGTGLYEQYF. CDR3 DNA sequence: TGCGCCAGCTCCGGGACAGGTCTATACGAGCAGTACTTC. This chain uses TRBV5-1 with TRBJ2-7, with 8 bases identical to TRBD1. The trim removed 7 bases at V and 4 bases at J, leaving 7 bases unmatched. This CDR3 comprises 13 residues. Germline assignment: CDR1 SGHRS and CDR2 YFSETQ.

The J gene is TRBJ2-2, the V gene TRBV7-3; the D gene is possibly TRBD1 (6 bases). The V gene lost 6 bases and the J gene lost 4 bases, with 15 bases spanning the gap. The germline gives CDR1 SGHTA, CDR2 FQGTGA. The CDR3 loop spans 15 amino acids. The CDR3 nucleotides are TGTGCCAGCAGAGAACCCGGGACACCCACCGGGGAGCTGTTTTTT. Protein product: CASREPGTPTGELFF.

Notes on this clone: Additional DNA sequences in this sample encode the identical CDR3. The chain joins TRBV6-5 to TRBJ2-5; D uncertain. V was pared by 0 bases and J by 1 base, with 3 bases between. This CDR3 contains 13 residues. CDR1 and CDR2 from the germline V gene are MNHEY and SVGAGI. The chain's CDR3 is CASSYSAQETQYF. CDR3 bases: TGTGCCAGCAGTTACTCGGCCCAAGAGACCCAGTACTTC.

V and J are TRBV9 and TRBJ2-1; no definite D call. The germline V gene has CDR1 SGDLS and CDR2 YYNGEE. This CDR3 region has 15 residues. V lost 0 bases and J lost 0, with 7 bases in between. The CDR3 DNA reads as TGTGCCAGCAGCGTAGGACATAGCTCCTACAATGAGCAGTTCTTC. Translating gives CASSVGHSSYNEQFF. The whole variable domain, remainder taken from reference TRBV9 and TRBJ2-1, is DSGVTQTPKHLITATGQRVTLRCSPRSGDLSVYWYQQSLDQGLQFLIQYYNGEERAKGNILERFSAQQFPDLHSELNLSSLELGDSALYFCASSVGHSSYNEQFFGPGTRLTVL.